This T cell receptor (beta chain) came from a study of blood T cell repertoires in COVID-19 (dated by TCRdb to about 2020). For the study in its entirety: Samples covering the acute and convalescent phases of COVID-19 were provided by collaborators in the United States, Italy and Spain. The sample metadata nearly always contained a de-identified subject ID, COVID-19 status, age in years and sex. The material from the prospective study consisted of cDNA or gDNA derived from T cells, B-cell-depleted T cells, or PBMCs. The repertoires were released in a freely available public database intended as a resource for research on the immune response to SARS-CoV-2. Subjects who had been exposed to COVID-19, were actively infected with it, or had recovered from it provided the deeply sampled blood TCRbeta repertoires that made up the dataset. The samples were drawn from two sources: the first 160 participants of the ongoing ImmuneRACE study, and 1,254 subjects contributed by 6 global collaborators. Where available, HLA class I and class II types were taken from metadata supplied by the sample provider and were not determined by assay-based typing. What the study reported, not specific to this receptor: The amount of clinical and demographic metadata varied by source and participant and was provided uncurated.

Worth noting for this clone: The antigen it binds to is not known. One base away there is no much larger clone; base qualities are not given.

Clipping removes 6 bases from V and 5 bases from J, with 8 as the unmatched junction base count. CDR1 and CDR2, looked up from the germline V gene, are SNHLY and FYNNEI. Taken from cysteine to phenylalanine, the CDR3 has 14 residues. Just CDR3 DNA is preserved here, 42 bases in frame from base 1. The immunoSEQ Assay, a bias-controlled multiplex PCR, was used to amplify TCRbeta CDR3 regions from genomic DNA. The study's processing was this. Nucleated cell counts per sample were estimated from amplification of reference gene primers within the assay. Sequence reads were collapsed and filtered to measure the absolute abundance of every unique TCRbeta CDR3 rearrangement. Productive Simpson clonality was computed per sample as the square root of Simpson's diversity index over productive rearrangements. TCRdb limited this immuneACCESS table to in-frame rearrangements with V and J called. A share of clones is missing; checked studies link under half to unresolved V genes, and the rest is unexplained. Clone size and the V and J calls come from that table; the DNA yielded D and trimming. The sample table shows approximately 47,000 clones, and more than 70% are seen once. The ten largest clones represent over 4.5% of the sample.

Each collaborating institution followed its own protocols to collect whole blood in K2EDTA tubes. For TCRbeta analysis, collaborators shipped samples as frozen whole blood, isolated PBMCs, or DNA extracted from either of those sample types. The chain is made from TRBV2 and TRBJ1-2, and 8 bases in between align with TRBD1. Sequenced: peripheral blood. This sequence originates from an older woman with acute or convalescent COVID-19. In nucleotides, the sequence is TGTGCCAGCAGGGACGACAGGGGCGGTTATGGCTACACCTTC. Its translation is CASRDDRGGYGYTF.